This is a list of T cell receptor beta chains from one sample in a study of shared clonotypes between healthy human individuals. TCRdb's copy holds only in-frame clones and misses some; the assay was immunoSEQ multiplex PCR. This sample has about 980,000 clones; over 75% occur once, and the top ten carry approximately 1.5%. Sequenced input: memory CD4+ T cells sorted from blood. The receptors derive from a man in his late teens or twenties in good health. The CDR3 runs from the conserved cysteine through the conserved F or W. The order of the fields is clone size, D gene, J gene, V gene, CDR3 protein, CDR3 DNA. The D gene is left open where the match is weak. The size entry is marked missing in some rows and otherwise reads once, few, many or a size class.

>-|-|TRBJ2-7|TRBV6-1
CASWSGVTYEQYF
TGTGCCAGCTGGTCGGGTGTTACGTACGAGCAGTACTTC
>-|-|TRBJ2-5|TRBV7-2
CASRILPGGETQYF
TGTGCCAGCAGAATTCTCCCCGGTGGGGAGACCCAGTACTTC
>-|-|TRBJ1-5|TRBV19
CASSIEAGVQPQHF
TGTGCCAGTAGTATAGAGGCGGGGGTTCAGCCCCAGCATTTT
>-|-|TRBJ1-1|TRBV18
CASSPPVNVQTEAFF
TGTGCCAGCTCACCACCAGTAAACGTTCAGACTGAAGCTTTCTTT
>-|-|TRBJ2-7|TRBV7-2
CASSLDSRGTFKYEQYF
TGTGCCAGCAGCTTAGATTCCCGTGGGACCTTCAAATACGAGCAGTACTTC
>-|-|TRBJ2-2|TRBV6-5
CASASNTGELFF
TGTGCCAGCGCCTCGAACACCGGGGAGCTGTTTTTT
>-|TRBD1|TRBJ2-7|TRBV5-6
CASSGQGFSVYYYEQYF
TGTGCCAGCAGCGGACAGGGGTTTTCGGTCTACTACTACGAGCAGTACTTC
>-|-|TRBJ2-7|TRBV29-1
CSVGSGTYEQYF
TGCAGCGTTGGGTCAGGGACCTACGAGCAGTACTTC
>-|-|TRBJ1-5|TRBV27
CASTTGTGDQPQHF
TGTGCCAGCACCACCGGGACCGGAGATCAGCCCCAGCATTTT
>-|-|TRBJ2-7|TRBV7-2
CASSKRGEQYF
TGTGCCAGCAGCAAAAGGGGCGAGCAGTACTTC
>-|-|TRBJ2-1|TRBV2
CASSDVAGQSNEQFF
TGTGCCAGCAGTGATGTCGCGGGACAATCTAATGAGCAGTTCTTC
>-|TRBD2|TRBJ2-1|TRBV5-1
CASRRSSGSVYNEQFF
TGCGCCAGTCGAAGATCTAGCGGTTCGGTCTACAATGAGCAGTTCTTC
>-|-|TRBJ2-1|TRBV14
CASSQDYSSYNEQFF
TGTGCCAGCAGCCAAGACTACTCCTCCTACAATGAGCAGTTCTTC
>-|TRBD1|TRBJ1-5|TRBV7-2
CASSLYSGTGTQPQHF
TGTGCCAGCAGCTTGTATTCGGGGACAGGGACCCAGCCCCAGCATTTT
>-|-|TRBJ2-3|TRBV2
CASSPDWASTDTQYF
TGTGCCAGCAGTCCGGACTGGGCTAGCACAGATACGCAGTATTTT
>-|-|TRBJ1-2|TRBV6-1
CASSETPDYGYTF
TGTGCCAGCAGTGAGACCCCAGACTATGGCTACACCTTC
>few|-|TRBJ1-1|TRBV30
CAWSVMGTGEAFF
TGTGCCTGGAGTGTAATGGGGACCGGTGAAGCTTTCTTT
>-|-|TRBJ2-2|TRBV6-5
CASRRTGELFF
TGTGCCAGCAGGCGTACCGGGGAGCTGTTTTTT
>-|TRBD1|TRBJ1-5|TRBV9
CASSASDRGNQPQHF
TGTGCCAGCAGCGCCAGTGACAGGGGGAATCAGCCCCAGCATTTT
>-|TRBD1|TRBJ2-2|TRBV28
CASTRTGTGELFF
TGTGCCAGCACCAGGACAGGAACCGGGGAGCTGTTTTTT
>-|-|TRBJ1-4|TRBV7-9
CASSPDRSDEKLFF
TGTGCCAGCAGCCCAGACAGGAGCGATGAAAAACTGTTTTTT
>-|-|TRBJ1-2|TRBV5-4
CASSLVSRNYGYTF
TGTGCCAGCAGCTTGGTGTCAAGGAACTATGGCTACACCTTC